A single sample is the source of the 19 T cell receptor beta chains below, sequenced in a study of T cell clonotyping in hematopoietic cell transplantation (TCRdb year 2021). The sample's time point label is to be understood as: recipient sample about 28 days before transplant, after cytoreduction. Libraries were prepared through the immunoSEQ multiplex PCR assay. TCRdb stores this immuneACCESS table with in-frame sequences only. Part of the clones is absent; in the studies checked, under half of the shortfall reflects unresolved V genes, and no reason is known for the rest. The table for this sample lists some 76,000 clones; 96% of them were counted only once. The ten largest clones add up to roughly 1.5% of the sample. The sample was peripheral blood mononuclear cells, taken before stem cell transplant. The receptors were sampled from a woman aged 45-65 years with acute myeloid leukemia. Some clones in this sample may be carry-over from other donors' samples.

CDR3 sequence: CASSLNLDSRTSPLHF. CDR3 nucleotides: TGTGCCAGCAGCTTAAATCTGGACTCCCGGACATCACCCCTCCACTTT. This rearrangement joins TRBV11-1 to TRBJ1-6; D is perhaps TRBD1 (5 bases). CDR1 is SGHAT and CDR2 is FQDESV in the germline V gene (reference sequence). The CDR3 sequence is 16 residues long. V gave up 2 bases and J gave up 10 bases, with 18 bases separating them. Combining the CDR3 with reference TRBV11-1 and TRBJ1-6 gives the whole variable domain EAEVAQSPRYKITEKSQAVAFWCDPISGHATLYWYRQILGQGPELLVQFQDESVVDDSQLPKDRFSAERLKGVDSTLKIQPAELGDSAMYLCASSLNLDSRTSPLHFGNGTRLTVT.

V and J are TRBV15 and TRBJ2-7, with D possibly TRBD1 on 6 matching bases. Per the germline V gene, CDR1 is LNHNV and CDR2 is YYDKDF (reference sequence). The CDR3 contains 15 residues. Trimming took 4 bases from V and 3 from J, leaving 16 bases between them. The CDR3 coding sequence is TGTGCCACCAGCATGGGACAAGACAGATACTACGAGCAGTACTTC. Translating it yields CATSMGQDRYYEQYF.

This chain joins TRBV7-9 and TRBJ1-6; D is undetermined. CDR1 and CDR2 from the germline V gene are SEHNR and FQNEAQ (reference sequence). This CDR3 is built from 11 residues. V was trimmed by 5 bases and J by 12 bases, leaving 8 bases between them. The CDR3: CASSQDGPLHF. Here the CDR3 DNA reads TGTGCCAGCAGCCAAGACGGACCCCTCCACTTT.

This chain uses TRBV7-3 with TRBJ2-2, with D maybe TRBD2 (6 bases). CDR1 is SGHTA, CDR2 FQGTGA, per germline. Trimming removed 5 bases from V and 5 bases from J, with 15 bases in between. CDR3 length: 15 residues. CDR3: CASSAPGRGTGELFF. The DNA of the CDR3 is TGTGCCAGCAGCGCTCCGGGACGGGGGACCGGGGAGCTGTTTTTT.

The chain recombines TRBV2 with TRBJ1-1; 8 nucleotides agree with TRBD1. This CDR3 region has 15 residues. The V gene end was trimmed by 8 bases and the J gene end by 4 bases; junction bases not matched to a gene: 12. Germline V lookup: CDR1 SNHLY, CDR2 FYNNEI. This CDR3 is CASGRGLGVVTEAFF. CDR3 DNA: TGTGCCAGCGGCAGGGGGCTTGGGGTTGTCACTGAAGCTTTCTTT.

The chain uses TRBV4-2 and TRBJ2-1, with 12 bases matching TRBD2. The CDR3 length is 18 residues. V trimming: 0 bases; J trimming: 3 bases; junction bases outside the gene matches: 6. CDR1 and CDR2 (germline): LGHNA, YNFKEQ. The CDR3, as DNA: TGTGCCAGCAGCCAAGATCTTCGGACTAGCGGGAACTACAATGAGCAGTTCTTC. As protein: CASSQDLRTSGNYNEQFF.

The chain uses TRBV4-1 and TRBJ2-1; D unclear. This CDR3 comprises 13 residues. Germline V lookup: CDR1 MGHRA, CDR2 YSYEKL. V shed 1 base and J shed 9 bases, with 10 bases lying between them. Here the CDR3 reads CASSQVTATEQFF. The CDR3 bases are TGCGCCAGCAGCCAAGTCACGGCCACTGAGCAGTTCTTC.

V and J are TRBV28 and TRBJ2-5; 8 nucleotides agree with TRBD1. CDR3 length: 14 residues. V was clipped by 6 bases and J by 1 base; unmatched bases: 4. Germline V CDR1 and CDR2: MDHEN, SYDVKM. The CDR3 loop reads CASRKDRGQETQYF. The DNA for the CDR3 is TGTGCCAGCAGAAAAGACAGGGGCCAAGAGACCCAGTACTTC. The full variable domain, rest sourced from reference TRBV28 and TRBJ2-5, is DVKVTQSSRYLVKRTGEKVFLECVQDMDHENMFWYRQDPGLGLRLIYFSYDVKMKEKGDIPEGYSVSREKKERFSLILESASTNQTSMYLCASRKDRGQETQYFGPGTRLLVL.

The CDR3 DNA is TGCAGCGTTGTTCACGGGACAGGGGTTTCTTTCTTT. Its protein is CSVVHGTGVSFF. The genes are TRBV29-1 and TRBJ1-1, with TRBD1 matching 10 bases. The length of the CDR3 is 12 residues. Trimming cost V 4 bases and J 12 bases; bases outside gene matches: 8. Germline CDR1 and CDR2: SQVTM and ANQGSEA.

The J gene is TRBJ2-7, the V gene TRBV14, with 8 bases identical to TRBD1. Germline trimming cut 5 bases from V and 1 base from J; bases unmatched to any gene: 7. CDR3 length: 15 residues. Germline loops: CDR1 SGHDN, CDR2 FVKESK. CDR3 sequence reads: CASSSDRGNSYEQYF. In nucleotides, the CDR3 is TGTGCCAGCAGCTCCGACAGGGGCAATTCCTACGAGCAGTACTTC.

This clone was seen only a few times. The rearrangement uses TRBV30 and TRBJ1-1; a weak D match, TRBD1 (6 bases). CDR1 and CDR2 (germline): GTSNPN, SVGIG (reference sequence). V lost 5 bases and J 3 bases, leaving 13 bases between the germline ends. The CDR3 has 13 amino acids. The CDR3 DNA reads as TGTGCCTGGGCGAGGAGGGGGGACACTGAAGCTTTCTTT. Translating gives CAWARRGDTEAFF.

V and J are TRBV5-1 and TRBJ2-7; 13 bases agree with TRBD2. Germline CDR1 SGHRS, CDR2 YFSETQ. V lost 4 bases to trimming and J lost 4 bases; unmatched junction nucleotides: 8. CDR3 size: 16 residues. CDR3 loop: CASSPGLAGVAYEQYF. The CDR3 DNA follows: TGCGCCAGCAGCCCCGGACTAGCGGGGGTAGCTTACGAGCAGTACTTC.

The J gene is TRBJ1-5, the V gene TRBV2; D perhaps matches TRBD1 (5 bases). Germline CDR1 and CDR2: SNHLY and FYNNEI. V shed 4 bases and J shed 0 bases, with 7 bases lying between them. The length of the CDR3 is 14 residues. The CDR3 is CASSGGYSNQPQHF. DNA of the CDR3: TGTGCCAGCAGTGGGGGGTATAGCAATCAGCCCCAGCATTTT.

The chain has TRBV6-1 and TRBJ1-2; unclear D gene. Per germline, CDR1 MNHNS and CDR2 SASEGT. This CDR3 comprises 13 residues. Deletions cut 3 bases from V and 1 base from J, with 6 bases between. Written as DNA, the CDR3 is TGTGCCAGCAGTGACAGGCTTAACTATGGCTACACCTTC. Translated, it gives CASSDRLNYGYTF.

The rearrangement links TRBV7-6 to TRBJ1-1; D gene unclear. This CDR3 spans 12 amino acids. With 1 base removed from V and 7 bases from J, the gap between germline ends came to 7 bases. CDR1 SGHVS and CDR2 FNYEAQ come from the germline V gene. The CDR3 region is CASSLVWGEAFF. The CDR3 nucleotides read TGTGCCAGCAGCTTAGTTTGGGGTGAAGCTTTCTTT.

This clone was seen once. The V gene is TRBV19, the J gene TRBJ2-1; the match to TRBD2 covers 9 bases. The junction had 9 bases not matched to a gene; V was cut back by 3 bases and J by 9 bases. Germline loops: CDR1 LNHDA, CDR2 SQIVND (reference sequence). CDR3 length: 15 amino acids. CDR3 nucleotides: TGTGCCAGTAGTATCCGTGGGGCGCGGGAGGGTGAGCAGTTCTTC. It specifies CASSIRGAREGEQFF.

This chain joins TRBV7-3 and TRBJ1-1; D is perhaps TRBD1 (6 bases). CDR1 SGHTA and CDR2 FQGTGA come from the germline V gene. The CDR3 length is 14 residues. The V end lost 7 bases, the J end lost 1 base, and 13 bases lay between the germline ends. In nucleotides, the CDR3 is TGTGCCAGCACCCCAGTGACAGGGAACACTGAAGCTTTCTTT. Translating it yields CASTPVTGNTEAFF.

The V and J genes are TRBV10-1 and TRBJ2-1; D remains ambiguous. V lost 2 bases and J 7 bases, leaving 15 bases between the germline ends. There are 15 residues in the CDR3. The germline V gene has CDR1 WNHNN and CDR2 SYGVQD (reference sequence). Here the CDR3 reads CASSERGPARNEQFF. As DNA, the CDR3 is TGCGCCAGCAGTGAGAGAGGACCAGCCCGTAATGAGCAGTTCTTC.

This clone appeared once. The V and J genes are TRBV7-3 and TRBJ1-5; D may be TRBD1 (6 bases). CDR1 is SGHTA and CDR2 is FQGTGA in the germline V gene. Trimming removed 5 bases at V and 0 bases at J, with 26 bases between. The CDR3 runs 20 residues. The CDR3 sequence: CASSIQPPGQRSYSNQPQHF. CDR3 nucleotides: TGTGCCAGCAGCATCCAGCCACCGGGACAACGTTCTTATAGCAATCAGCCCCAGCATTTT.